This TCR beta chain was captured by sequencing in a study of shared clonotypes between healthy human individuals. About the study: Per donor, three plates held CD4 naive cells, three held CD4 memory, two held CD8 naive and one held CD8 memory. Study results and caveats: For sorted subsets, rarefaction showed incomplete sequencing despite large depth.

This clone was seen more than once but under ten times. Its antigen remains unidentified. Additional DNA sequences in this sample encode the identical CDR3. The germline CDR1 and CDR2 sequences are SGHRS and YFSETQ. The CDR3 is 14 residues long. The V end was cut by 3 bases, the J end by 1 base, with 10 bases between. Across several immunoSEQ plates, the genomic DNA of each subset was split evenly. Assay: immunoSEQ multiplex PCR; the TCRdb copy retains only in-frame clones and omits some. Among over a million clones listed, 75% to 85% were seen once. The receptor comes from a man younger than 35 in good health. Some clones in this sample may be carry-over from other donors' samples. The chain has TRBV5-1 and TRBJ1-1; D gene uncertain. Sequencing was done on a sample of memory CD4+ T cells from PBMCs. Subset reported: CD45RA-negative fraction. CDR3 protein: CASSSQGGNTEAFF. The CDR3 DNA is TGCGCCAGCAGCTCTCAAGGAGGGAACACTGAAGCTTTCTTT.